Here is one T cell receptor (beta chain) with its context. This entry belongs to a study of blood T cell repertoires in COVID-19. Original processing notes: From reference gene primer amplification, estimates of nucleated cell counts were derived. The data were produced by immunoSEQ multiplex PCR, yet TCRdb's version contains in-frame clones alone and is incomplete. That table furnishes V, J and clone size, whereas the DNA furnished D and trimming. Here the sample spans about 330,000 clones, 65% to 90% being singletons. The cohort comprised adults aged roughly 18 to 95 years residing in under 30 US areas. The sequence came from a woman aged 18-29 years who had recovered from COVID-19. Material: PBMCs or T cells enriched from blood (not recorded which).

The CDR3 bases are TGTGCCAGCAGTCCCGGGACAGGGGGTGAAAAACTGTTTTTT. Translating it yields CASSPGTGGEKLFF. V is TRBV27 and J is TRBJ1-4; 11 nucleotides match TRBD1. The germline V gene encodes CDR1 MNHEY and CDR2 SMNVEV (reference sequence). V dropped 5 bases and J dropped 7; count of bases not matched to a gene: 3. This CDR3 is 14 amino acids long.